This TCR beta chain is from a study of Ad26.COV2.S vaccination and SARS-CoV-2 variants. Germline CDR1 and CDR2: LGHDT and YNNKEL (reference sequence). This CDR3 is 14 amino acids long. With V trimmed by 6 bases and J by 6 bases, 7 bases remained unmatched. The protocol was immunoSEQ multiplex PCR, while the TCRdb copy is restricted to in-frame clones and leaves out a portion. Seen here are 300,000 to 450,000 clones, about 90% observed once, and the top ten hold around 4.2%. Sequenced here: peripheral blood, sampled after recovery from COVID-19. This receptor was obtained from a human donor who had recovered from COVID-19. This rearrangement joins TRBV3-1 (or the pseudogene TRBV3-2) to TRBJ1-2; 10 bases agree with TRBD1. For the CDR3, the DNA is TGTGCCAGCAGTAATTCCGGGACAGGGGATGGCTACACCTTC. Protein product: CASSNSGTGDGYTF.